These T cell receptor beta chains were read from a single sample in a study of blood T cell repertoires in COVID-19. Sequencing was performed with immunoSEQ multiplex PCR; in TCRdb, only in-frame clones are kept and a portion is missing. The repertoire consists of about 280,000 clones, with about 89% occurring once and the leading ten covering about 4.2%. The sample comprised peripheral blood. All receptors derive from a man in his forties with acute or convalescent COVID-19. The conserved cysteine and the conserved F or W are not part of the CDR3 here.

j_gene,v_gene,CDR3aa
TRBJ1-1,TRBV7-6,ASSLSPYRDLNTEAF
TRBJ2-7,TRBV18,ASSPSRGSYEQY
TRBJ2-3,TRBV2,ASSIIHTDTQY
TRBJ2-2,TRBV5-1,ASAGTGYTGELF
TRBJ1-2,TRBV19,ASSIARGGEGYT
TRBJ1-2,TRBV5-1,ASSLGTGDGYT
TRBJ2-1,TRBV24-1,ATSRSSGGYNEQF
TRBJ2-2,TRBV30,AWTQNTGELF
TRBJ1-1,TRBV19,ASSPPSRTGLEAF
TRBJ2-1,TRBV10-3,AISAPGYGQNNEQF
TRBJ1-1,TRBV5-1,ASSPPGQGAGTEAF
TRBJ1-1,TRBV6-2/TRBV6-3,ASSPVPGQAVNTEAF
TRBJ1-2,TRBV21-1,ASSKRGGGYT
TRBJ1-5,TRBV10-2,ASRDSGTGGNQPQH
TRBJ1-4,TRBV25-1,ASSESPFPTRTNEKLF
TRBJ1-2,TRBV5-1,ASSLGRGIDYGYT
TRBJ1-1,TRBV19,ASSKTGGTEAF
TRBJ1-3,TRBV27,ASSSTRFSGNTIY